Sequencing of this TCR beta chain was carried out in a study of blood T cells in healthy people across ages. Germline V CDR1 and CDR2: SGHAT, FQNNGV. CDR3 length: 14 residues. J lost 6 bases, V lost 2 bases, and 2 bases had no gene match. Each donor had around 11 milliliters of peripheral blood drawn. Primers used in a second PCR of about 7 to 12 cycles were a sample-barcoded 5' primer and a J-beta primer mix. TCRdb re-called the 5' RACE reads through MiXCR, storing one row per CDR3 protein. Altogether about 1.7 million distinct CDR3 sequences are present, 28% being singletons, with the ten largest covering around 7.7%.

The chain has TRBV11-2 and TRBJ2-1; 9 bases are a match to TRBD2. The source of this sequence is a woman in her 30s in good health. The specimen sequenced was blood. This CDR3 is CASSLPSGTNEQFF. Here the CDR3 DNA reads TGTGCCAGCAGCTTACCTAGCGGGACCAATGAGCAGTTCTTC.